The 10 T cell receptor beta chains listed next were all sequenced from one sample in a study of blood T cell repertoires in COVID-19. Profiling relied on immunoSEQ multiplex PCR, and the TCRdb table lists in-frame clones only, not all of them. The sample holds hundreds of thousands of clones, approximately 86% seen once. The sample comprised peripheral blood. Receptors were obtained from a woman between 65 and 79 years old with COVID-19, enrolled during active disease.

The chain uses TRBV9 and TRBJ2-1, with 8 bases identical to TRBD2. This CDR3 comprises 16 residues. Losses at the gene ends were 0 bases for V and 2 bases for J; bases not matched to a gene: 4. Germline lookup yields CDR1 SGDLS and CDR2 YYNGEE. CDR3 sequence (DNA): TGTGCCAGCAGCGTAGCAATCGGGGGGGCCTACAATGAGCAGTTCTTC. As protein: CASSVAIGGAYNEQFF.

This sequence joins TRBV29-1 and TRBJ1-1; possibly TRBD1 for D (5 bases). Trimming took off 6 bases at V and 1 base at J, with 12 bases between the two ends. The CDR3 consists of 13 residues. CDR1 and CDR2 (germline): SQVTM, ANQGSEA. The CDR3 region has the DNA TGCAGCGTCTACCGTACAGGGAACACTGAAGCTTTCTTT. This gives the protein CSVYRTGNTEAFF. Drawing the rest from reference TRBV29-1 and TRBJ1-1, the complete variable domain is SAVISQKPSRDICQRGTSLTIQCQVDSQVTMMFWYRQQPGQSLTLIATANQGSEATYESGFVIDKFPISRPNLTFSTLTVSNMSPEDSSIYLCSVYRTGNTEAFFGQGTRLTVV.

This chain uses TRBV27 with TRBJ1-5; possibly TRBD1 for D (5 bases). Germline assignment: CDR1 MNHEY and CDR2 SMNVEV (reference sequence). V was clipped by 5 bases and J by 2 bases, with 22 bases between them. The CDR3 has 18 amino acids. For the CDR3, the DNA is TGTGCCAGCAGTATAACCGGGACTGAGGTTTATCGCAATCAGCCCCAGCATTTT. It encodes CASSITGTEVYRNQPQHF.

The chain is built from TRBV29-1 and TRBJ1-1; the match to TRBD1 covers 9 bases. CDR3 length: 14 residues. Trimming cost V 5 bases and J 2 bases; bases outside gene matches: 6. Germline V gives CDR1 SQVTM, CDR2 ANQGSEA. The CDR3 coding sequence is TGCAGCGTTACAGGGGGCGCAGGAAACACTGAAGCTTTCTTT. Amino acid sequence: CSVTGGAGNTEAFF.

CDR3 sequence reads: CASSWPGVRATQYF. The CDR3, as DNA: TGTGCCAGCAGCTGGCCCGGGGTTCGGGCGACCCAGTACTTC. The chain is built from TRBV7-2 and TRBJ2-5; perhaps TRBD2 as D (5 bases). The V end was cut by 4 bases, the J end by 7 bases, with 16 bases between. CDR3 length equals 14 residues. Germline values: CDR1 SGHTA, CDR2 FQGNSA.

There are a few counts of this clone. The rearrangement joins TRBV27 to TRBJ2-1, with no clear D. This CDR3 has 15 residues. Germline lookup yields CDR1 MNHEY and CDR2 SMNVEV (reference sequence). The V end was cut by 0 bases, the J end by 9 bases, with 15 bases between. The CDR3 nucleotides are TGTGCCAGCAGTTTATCGTGGAGCCTTGATACTGAGCAGTTCTTC. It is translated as CASSLSWSLDTEQFF.

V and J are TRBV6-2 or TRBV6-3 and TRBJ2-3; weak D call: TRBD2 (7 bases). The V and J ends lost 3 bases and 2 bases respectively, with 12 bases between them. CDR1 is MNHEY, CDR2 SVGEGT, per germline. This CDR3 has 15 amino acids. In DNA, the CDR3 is TGTGCCAGCAGTTATGTGGGGGGGCTCACAGATACGCAGTATTTT. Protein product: CASSYVGGLTDTQYF.

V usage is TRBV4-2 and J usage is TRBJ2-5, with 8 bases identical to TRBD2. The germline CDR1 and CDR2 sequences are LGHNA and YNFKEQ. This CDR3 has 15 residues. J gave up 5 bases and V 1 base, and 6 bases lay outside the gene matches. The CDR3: CASSQASGGRETQYF. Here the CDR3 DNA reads TGTGCCAGCAGCCAAGCAAGCGGGGGTCGGGAGACCCAGTACTTC.

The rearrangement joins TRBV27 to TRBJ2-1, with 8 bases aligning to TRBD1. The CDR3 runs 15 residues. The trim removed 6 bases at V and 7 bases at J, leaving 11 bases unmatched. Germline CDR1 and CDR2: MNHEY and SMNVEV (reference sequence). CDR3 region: CASRRQGAAGNEQFF. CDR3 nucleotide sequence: TGTGCCAGCAGACGCCAGGGGGCGGCTGGGAATGAGCAGTTCTTC.

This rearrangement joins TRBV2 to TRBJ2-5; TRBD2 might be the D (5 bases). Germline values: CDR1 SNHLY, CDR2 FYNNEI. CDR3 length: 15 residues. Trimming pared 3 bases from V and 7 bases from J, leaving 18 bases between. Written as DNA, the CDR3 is TGTGCCAGCAGTGATAACTGGGGTGGAAGCGGGACCCAGTACTTC. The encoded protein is CASSDNWGGSGTQYF.